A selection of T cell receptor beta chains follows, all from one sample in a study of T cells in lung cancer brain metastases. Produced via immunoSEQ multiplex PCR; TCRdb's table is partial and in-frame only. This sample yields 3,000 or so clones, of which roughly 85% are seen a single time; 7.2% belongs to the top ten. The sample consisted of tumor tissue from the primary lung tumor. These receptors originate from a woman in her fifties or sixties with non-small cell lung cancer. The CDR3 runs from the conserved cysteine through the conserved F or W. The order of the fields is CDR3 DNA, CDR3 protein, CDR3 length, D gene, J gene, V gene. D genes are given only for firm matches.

TGTGCTAGTGGTTTGGGACAGGGTAAGGCTTTCTTT CASGLGQGKAFF 12 TRBD1 TRBJ1-1 TRBV12-5
TGTGCCAGCAGCCTCTCACCCTCCTACGAGCAGTACTTC CASSLSPSYEQYF 13 - TRBJ2-7 TRBV11-2
TGTGCCAGCTCACCCCCCGGACGGGACAGCGAGAACTATGGCTACACCTTC CASSPPGRDSENYGYTF 17 TRBD1 TRBJ1-2 TRBV18
TGTGCCAGCAGGGGAGGGATCAACTATGGCTACACCTTC CASRGGINYGYTF 13 - TRBJ1-2 TRBV6-6
TGTGCCAGCTCACGACAGGTTGAGGGTAACACCTTC CASSRQVEGNTF 12 - TRBJ1-2 TRBV18
TGCGCCAGCATCCGTCAAACGGGGACTGCCAACCCACCTGGGGCCAACGTCCTGACTTTC CASIRQTGTANPPGANVLTF 20 - TRBJ2-6 TRBV5-1
TGTGCCACCCAGAGCGGGAGTTGGGAGACCCAGTACTTC CATQSGSWETQYF 13 TRBD2 TRBJ2-5 TRBV11-2
TGTGCCAGCAGCTCGCCCGGGACAGGAGTGAACACTAAAGCTTTCTTT CASSSPGTGVNTKAFF 16 TRBD1 TRBJ1-1 TRBV13
TGTGCCAGCAGCTTGGAAGCTAGCGGGGGTAGAGATACGCAGTATTTT CASSLEASGGRDTQYF 16 TRBD2 TRBJ2-3 TRBV5-4
TGTGCCAGCTCACCGGGGACTTCTGGAAACACCATATATTTT CASSPGTSGNTIYF 14 - TRBJ1-3 TRBV18
TGCGCCAGCAGCCTACTAGCGGGCCTCCAAGAGACCCAGTACTTC CASSLLAGLQETQYF 15 TRBD2 TRBJ2-5 TRBV4-1
TGTGCCAGCAGAGGGACAGCTAACTATGGCTACACCTTC CASRGTANYGYTF 13 TRBD1 TRBJ1-2 TRBV27
TGTGCCAGCAGCTCTCCTCTGACTAGCGGGATGGCAGATACGCAGTATTTT CASSSPLTSGMADTQYF 17 TRBD2 TRBJ2-3 TRBV7-9
TGTGCCAGCAGCTTGGACTTGGGACTAGCGGGAGACACAGATACGCAGTATTTT CASSLDLGLAGDTDTQYF 18 TRBD2 TRBJ2-3 TRBV5-4
TGTGCCTGGAGTACCCCGGGACTAGAGACCGGGGAGCTGTTTTTT CAWSTPGLETGELFF 15 TRBD2 TRBJ2-2 TRBV30
TGTGCCAGCAGCTTAGTGGGTGGGGCATACGAGCAGTACTTC CASSLVGGAYEQYF 14 - TRBJ2-7 TRBV7-2
TGTGCCAGCAGCCAAGACGGACAGCCAAACTATGGCTACACCTTC CASSQDGQPNYGYTF 15 - TRBJ1-2 TRBV4-2
TGTGCCAGCAGCGCACCGGGACCGATAACCTACGAGCAGTACTTC CASSAPGPITYEQYF 15 - TRBJ2-7 TRBV5-6
TGTGCCAGCAGCCGAGACTCTCTCTCTGGAAACACCATATATTTT CASSRDSLSGNTIYF 15 - TRBJ1-3 TRBV6-5